One sample yielded the 25 T cell receptor beta chains listed below, sequenced in a study of CD8+ T cells in alopecia areata. As for treatment: oral pan-JAK inhibitor, 5-10 mg twice daily. cDNA serving as the sequencing template came from extracted, reverse transcribed RNA. Using immunoSEQ multiplex PCR, the repertoire was profiled, and TCRdb retains in-frame clones only, with some absent. The sample contains tens of thousands of clones, over 70% of which appear only once. The input for sequencing was CD8+ T cells sorted from blood, taken at approximately week 42, from a patient treated with tofacitinib. The source is a human donor with alopecia areata.

As DNA, the CDR3 is TGTGCCACCTCAGAATACTCCTACAATGAGCAGTTCTTC. It specifies CATSEYSYNEQFF. The chain couples TRBV19 to TRBJ2-1, with D hard to call. Trimming stripped 10 bases from V and 0 bases from J, with 10 bases between. Germline V lookup: CDR1 LNHDA, CDR2 SQIVND (reference sequence). This CDR3 comprises 13 residues.

This clone was seen more than once but under ten times. This chain uses TRBV13 with TRBJ1-2, with a weak D call TRBD1 (5 bases). Germline assignment: CDR1 PRHDT and CDR2 FYEKMQ (reference sequence). This CDR3 has 16 residues. V dropped 1 base and J dropped 7 bases, with 19 bases sitting between them. The CDR3 DNA reads TGTGCCAGCAGCTTAGTCGAACGGGGGGGATCTATTGGCTACACCTTC. Translated, it gives CASSLVERGGSIGYTF.

The chain carries TRBV4-3 and TRBJ2-3; D is perhaps TRBD2 (7 bases). The CDR3 runs 17 residues. Trimming took off 0 bases at V and 3 bases at J, with 16 bases between the two ends. Germline CDR1 and CDR2: LGHNA and YSLEER. CDR3 sequence (DNA): TGCGCCAGCAGCCAAGACGGGGGGCGGGGTTTGACAGATACGCAGTATTTT. Amino acids: CASSQDGGRGLTDTQYF.

This chain joins TRBV4-1 and TRBJ2-5, with 7 bases matching TRBD1. This CDR3 is built from 18 residues. Germline loops: CDR1 MGHRA, CDR2 YSYEKL. The V segment lost 2 bases and the J segment 1 base; nucleotides outside the gene matches: 13. CDR3 nucleotides: TGCGCCAGCAGCCAACCCCTTTCCTCCGGGACAGCCCAAGAGACCCAGTACTTC. It is translated as CASSQPLSSGTAQETQYF.

The rearrangement joins TRBV7-2 to TRBJ2-3, with 12 bases identical to TRBD2. Germline V gene sequence: CDR1 SGHTA, CDR2 FQGNSA. The CDR3 runs 17 residues. With V trimmed by 2 bases and J by 0 bases, 3 bases remained unmatched. This CDR3 is CASSLSLAGGSTDTQYF. The CDR3 DNA sequence: TGTGCCAGCAGCTTAAGCCTAGCGGGGGGGAGCACAGATACGCAGTATTTT.

This clone was seen a few times. The rearrangement uses TRBV5-1 and TRBJ2-1; 7 nucleotides align to TRBD2. From germline, CDR1 is SGHRS and CDR2 YFSETQ. The CDR3 length is 16 residues. J gave up 0 bases and V 4 bases, and 7 bases lay outside the gene matches. This chain's CDR3 is CASSRPAGSSYNEQFF. In nucleotides, the CDR3 is TGCGCCAGCAGCCGGCCAGCGGGGAGCTCCTACAATGAGCAGTTCTTC.

This clone occurred once. The chain uses TRBV2 and TRBJ2-1, with 8 bases aligning to TRBD2. This CDR3 has 13 residues. Germline assignment: CDR1 SNHLY and CDR2 FYNNEI. The trim removed 5 bases at V and 7 bases at J, leaving 4 bases unmatched. The CDR3 bases are TGTGCCAGCAGTCGGACTAGCTTGAATGAGCAGTTCTTC. Translating it yields CASSRTSLNEQFF. Full variable domain (rest looked up from reference TRBV2 and TRBJ2-1): EPEVTQTPSHQVTQMGQEVILRCVPISNHLYFYWYRQILGQKVEFLVSFYNNEISEKSEIFDDQFSVERPDGSNFTLKIRSTKLEDSAMYFCASSRTSLNEQFFGPGTRLTVL.

The chain uses TRBV27 and TRBJ2-5, with TRBD1 identical over 7 bases. Germline V gene lookup returns CDR1 MNHEY and CDR2 SMNVEV (reference sequence). The V segment lost 5 bases and the J segment 1 base; nucleotides outside the gene matches: 13. The CDR3 extends over 17 amino acids. The CDR3 loop reads CASSPTGQHTVQETQYF. The CDR3 DNA reads as TGTGCCAGCAGTCCCACGGGACAGCATACAGTCCAAGAGACCCAGTACTTC.

The chain has TRBV29-1 and TRBJ2-4; TRBD2 matches at 7 bases. J gave up 0 bases and V 5 bases, and 25 bases lay outside the gene matches. CDR1 is SQVTM and CDR2 is ANQGSEA in the germline V gene. This CDR3 region has 21 residues. The CDR3 sequence is CSVSPGGKERSQSLAKNIQYF. The DNA of the CDR3 is TGCAGCGTTTCCCCCGGGGGGAAAGAGAGGAGCCAGTCGTTAGCCAAAAACATTCAGTACTTC. The full variable domain, in which reference TRBV29-1 and TRBJ2-4 provide the parts outside the CDR3, is SAVISQKPSRDICQRGTSLTIQCQVDSQVTMMFWYRQQPGQSLTLIATANQGSEATYESGFVIDKFPISRPNLTFSTLTVSNMSPEDSSIYLCSVSPGGKERSQSLAKNIQYFGAGTRLSVL.

This clone was counted once. The V and J genes are TRBV30 and TRBJ2-5, with D perhaps TRBD1 (6 bases). The end of the DNA aligns better with TRBJ2-7, so the J call may be wrong. This CDR3 region has 12 residues. Germline assignment: CDR1 GTSNPN and CDR2 SVGIG (reference sequence). This CDR3 reads CACGQSSYEQYF. The CDR3 region has the DNA TGTGCCTGCGGACAGAGCTCCTACGAGCAGTACTTC.

V and J are TRBV2 and TRBJ1-6, with TRBD1 identical over 8 bases. V lost 4 bases, J lost 5 bases, and 4 bases stayed unmatched. In germline, CDR1 is SNHLY, CDR2 FYNNEI. CDR3 length: 15 residues. The CDR3 region is CASSGTGPHNSPLHF. The CDR3, as DNA: TGTGCCAGCAGTGGGACAGGGCCCCATAATTCACCCCTCCACTTT.

The chain recombines TRBV9 with TRBJ1-5; weak D call: TRBD1 (5 bases). Trimming took off 0 bases at V and 6 bases at J, with 10 bases between the two ends. The CDR3 runs 14 residues. Germline V gene sequence: CDR1 SGDLS, CDR2 YYNGEE. This CDR3 is CASSVGGAGQPQHF. The DNA of the CDR3 is TGTGCCAGCAGCGTAGGTGGGGCAGGTCAGCCCCAGCATTTT.

The chain carries TRBV7-2 and TRBJ2-7; unclear D gene. Trimming took off 5 bases at V and 3 bases at J, with 14 bases between the two ends. CDR1 and CDR2 (germline): SGHTA, FQGNSA. The CDR3 spans 14 residues. The CDR3 sequence is CASSPRTRRYEQYF. In DNA form, the CDR3 reads TGTGCCAGCAGCCCCCGCACCCGGCGCTACGAGCAGTACTTC.

This clone was detected only once. The V gene is TRBV7-9, the J gene TRBJ2-3; 8 bases agree with TRBD2. CDR1 and CDR2 (germline): SEHNR, FQNEAQ (reference sequence). The length of the CDR3 is 15 residues. The ends lost 7 bases at V and 2 bases at J; junction bases unmatched: 8. CDR3 in DNA: TGTGCCAGCAATGGCGGTAGCGGGGACACAGATACGCAGTATTTT. This translates into CASNGGSGDTDTQYF. The whole variable domain, remainder taken from reference TRBV7-9 and TRBJ2-3, is DTGVSQNPRHKITKRGQNVTFRCDPISEHNRLYWYRQTLGQGPEFLTYFQNEAQLEKSRLLSDRFSAERPKGSFSTLEIQRTEQGDSAMYLCASNGGSGDTDTQYFGPGTRLTVL.

The CDR3 is CASSQQLSNEQFF. The CDR3 coding sequence is TGTGCCAGCAGCCAACAGTTAAGCAATGAGCAGTTCTTC. The J gene is TRBJ2-1, the V gene TRBV14; no firm D call. V was pared by 2 bases and J by 6 bases, with 8 bases between. Germline CDR1 reads SGHDN; CDR2 reads FVKESK. The CDR3 is made up of 13 amino acids.

Written as DNA, the CDR3 is TGTGCCAGCAGCTTAGAAGCGGGGAAAGGCTACACCTTC. Its translation: CASSLEAGKGYTF. This chain links TRBV7-9 with TRBJ1-2; no reliable D call. CDR1 is SEHNR, CDR2 FQNEAQ, per germline (reference sequence). V dropped 1 base and J dropped 8 bases, with 11 bases sitting between them. This CDR3 region has 13 residues.

As concerns this clone: Other DNA variants within this sample encode the same CDR3. The J gene is TRBJ1-5, the V gene TRBV27; D gene unclear. In germline, CDR1 is MNHEY, CDR2 SMNVEV (reference sequence). The CDR3 extends over 12 amino acids. Trimming left V 3 bases short and J 7 bases short, with 7 bases between. The CDR3 coding sequence is TGTGCCAGCAGTTTCGTGGGCCAGCCCCAGCATTTT. Its protein is CASSFVGQPQHF.

This clone occurred a few times. The DNA of the CDR3 is TGTGCCAGCAGTGAGGGGGGCAGGGGGGACCCCTACGAGCAGTACTTC. Protein: CASSEGGRGDPYEQYF. The V and J genes are TRBV25-1 and TRBJ2-7; TRBD1 is a possible D gene (7 bases). Looked up from germline, CDR1 is MGHDK and CDR2 is SYGVNS. This CDR3 region has 16 residues. V was clipped by 3 bases and J by 2 bases, with 17 bases between them.

The V and J genes are TRBV6-1 and TRBJ2-7; 10 bases map to TRBD2. The junction had 4 bases not matched to a gene; V was cut back by 6 bases and J by 5 bases. The CDR3 sequence is 13 residues long. Germline V lookup: CDR1 MNHNS, CDR2 SASEGT. The CDR3 DNA sequence: TGTGCCAGCAGGGCTAGCGGGGGCAACGAGCAGTACTTC. It specifies CASRASGGNEQYF.

The chain employs TRBV12-5 and TRBJ2-5; D is undetermined. The CDR3 extends over 11 amino acids. Trimming removed 3 bases from V and 5 bases from J, with 4 bases in between. Germline V CDR1 and CDR2: LGHNT, FRNRAP. This CDR3 is CASGLGETQYF. CDR3 coding DNA: TGTGCTAGTGGTTTAGGGGAGACCCAGTACTTC.

V is TRBV9 and J is TRBJ2-1; D unclear. The CDR3 is made up of 13 amino acids. V lost 1 base and J 6 bases, leaving 8 bases between the germline ends. Germline V lookup: CDR1 SGDLS, CDR2 YYNGEE. CDR3 sequence: CASSVSLLNEQFF. CDR3 bases: TGTGCCAGCAGCGTAAGTCTTCTCAATGAGCAGTTCTTC.

In its sample, this clone was seen a few times. This chain uses TRBV6-1 with TRBJ2-7; TRBD2 aligns across 9 bases. CDR1 is MNHNS and CDR2 is SASEGT in the germline V gene. V was pared by 1 base and J by 5 bases, with 6 bases of the junction left unmatched. The CDR3 runs 15 residues. CDR3 sequence (DNA): TGTGCCAGCAGTGAAGGGGCGGGGGGGCCCAACGAGCAGTACTTC. Amino acids: CASSEGAGGPNEQYF.

For the CDR3, the DNA is TGTGCCTGGAGTGAGGGGCGTGGGGGTGAAGCTTTCTTT. It encodes CAWSEGRGGEAFF. V gene TRBV30 combines with J gene TRBJ1-1, with D possibly matching TRBD1 (5 bases). The CDR3 has 13 amino acids. Trimming removed 1 base from V and 7 bases from J, with 13 bases in between. From germline, CDR1 is GTSNPN and CDR2 SVGIG (reference sequence).

This sequence joins TRBV14 and TRBJ1-2, with 7 bases matching TRBD1. Trimming removed 5 bases from V and 4 bases from J; junction bases left unmatched: 4. The CDR3 is 13 amino acids. CDR1 is SGHDN and CDR2 is FVKESK in the germline V gene. The CDR3 sequence: CASSEGTAYGYTF. CDR3 DNA sequence: TGTGCCAGCAGCGAAGGGACAGCCTATGGCTACACCTTC.

The chain links TRBV30 to TRBJ1-1; D is uncertain. Deletions cut 4 bases from V and 2 bases from J, with 11 bases between. The CDR3 contains 13 residues. Germline lookup yields CDR1 GTSNPN and CDR2 SVGIG (reference sequence). Written as DNA, the CDR3 is TGTGCCTGGACCGTAGGAGGAAACACTGAAGCTTTCTTT. It is translated as CAWTVGGNTEAFF. Together with reference TRBV30 and TRBJ1-1, the CDR3 gives the full variable domain: SQTIHQWPATLVQPVGSPLSLECTVEGTSNPNLYWYRQAAGRGLQLLFYSVGIGQISSEVPQNLSASRPQDRQFILSSKKLLLSDSGFYLCAWTVGGNTEAFFGQGTRLTVV.